This T cell receptor beta chain was captured in a study of Tregs in tolerant kidney transplant recipients. Background on the study: Mixed chimerism was transient after nonmyeloablative marrow transplants from related graft donors.

This table comes from immunoSEQ multiplex PCR, and its TCRdb copy is limited to in-frame clones, with some not included. The sample contains about 72,000 clones, 92% of which appear only once. The TCR sequence derives from a human donor who received a combined kidney and bone marrow transplant. The material was CD8+ T cells from blood, obtained before the transplant.

The CDR3 nucleotides are TGTGCCAGCAGCGACAGGGAAAACTATGGCTACACCTTC. It specifies CASSDRENYGYTF. V gene TRBV9 combines with J gene TRBJ1-2, with D possibly TRBD1 on 6 matching bases. Germline-derived CDR1 and CDR2 are SGDLS and YYNGEE. This CDR3 has 13 residues. Trimming took off 3 bases at V and 2 bases at J, with 8 bases between the two ends.